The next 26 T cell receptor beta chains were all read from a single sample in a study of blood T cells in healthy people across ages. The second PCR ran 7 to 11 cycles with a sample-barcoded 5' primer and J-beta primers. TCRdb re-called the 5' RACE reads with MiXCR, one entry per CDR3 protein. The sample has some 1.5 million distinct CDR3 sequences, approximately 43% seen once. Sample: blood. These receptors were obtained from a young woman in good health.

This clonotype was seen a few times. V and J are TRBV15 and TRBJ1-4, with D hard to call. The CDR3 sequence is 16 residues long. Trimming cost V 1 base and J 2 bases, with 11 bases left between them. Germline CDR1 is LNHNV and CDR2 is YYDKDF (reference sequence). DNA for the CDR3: TGTGCCACCAGCAGAGGGGAACAGAGGACTAATGAAAAACTGTTTTTT. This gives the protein CATSRGEQRTNEKLFF.

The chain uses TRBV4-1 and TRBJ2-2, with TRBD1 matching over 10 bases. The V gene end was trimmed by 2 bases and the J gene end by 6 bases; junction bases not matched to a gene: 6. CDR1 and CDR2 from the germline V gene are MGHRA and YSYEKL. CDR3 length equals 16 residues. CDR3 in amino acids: CASSQFSGTGAGELFF. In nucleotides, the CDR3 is TGCGCCAGCAGCCAATTTTCCGGGACAGGGGCCGGGGAGCTGTTTTTT.

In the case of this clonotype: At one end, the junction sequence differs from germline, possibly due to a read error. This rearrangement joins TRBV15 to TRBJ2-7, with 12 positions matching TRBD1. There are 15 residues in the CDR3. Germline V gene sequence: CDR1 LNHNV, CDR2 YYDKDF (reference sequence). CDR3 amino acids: CATRFGTGGIYEQYF. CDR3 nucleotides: TGCGCCACCAGATTCGGGACAGGGGGCATCTACGAGCAGTACTTC.

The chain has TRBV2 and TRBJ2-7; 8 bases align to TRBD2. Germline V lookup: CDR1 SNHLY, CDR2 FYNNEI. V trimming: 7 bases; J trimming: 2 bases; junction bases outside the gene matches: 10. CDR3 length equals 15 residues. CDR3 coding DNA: TGTGCCAGCACCAGGGCCGGGACTAGTACCTACGAGCAGTACTTC. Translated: CASTRAGTSTYEQYF. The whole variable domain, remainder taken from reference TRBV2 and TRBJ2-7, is EPEVTQTPSHQVTQMGQEVILRCVPISNHLYFYWYRQILGQKVEFLVSFYNNEISEKSEIFDDQFSVERPDGSNFTLKIRSTKLEDSAMYFCASTRAGTSTYEQYFGPGTRLTVT.

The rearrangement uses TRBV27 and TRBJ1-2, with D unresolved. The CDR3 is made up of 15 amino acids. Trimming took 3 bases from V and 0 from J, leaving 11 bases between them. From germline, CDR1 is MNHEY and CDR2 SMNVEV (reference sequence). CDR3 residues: CASSFMDGANYGYTF. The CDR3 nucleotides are TGTGCCAGCAGTTTTATGGACGGAGCTAACTATGGCTACACCTTC.

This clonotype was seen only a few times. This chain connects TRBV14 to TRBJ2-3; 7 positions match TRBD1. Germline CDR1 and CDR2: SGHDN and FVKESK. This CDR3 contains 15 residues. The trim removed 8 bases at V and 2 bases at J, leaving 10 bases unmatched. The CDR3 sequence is CASHKKRGPTDTQYF. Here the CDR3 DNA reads TGTGCCAGCCATAAGAAGAGGGGGCCCACAGATACGCAGTATTTT.

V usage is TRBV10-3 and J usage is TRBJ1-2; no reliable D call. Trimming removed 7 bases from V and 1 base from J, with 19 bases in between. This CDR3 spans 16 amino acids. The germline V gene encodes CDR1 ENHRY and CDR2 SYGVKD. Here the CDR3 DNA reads TGTGCCATCACCTCAAGGGTTGCGGGTGATAACTATGGCTACACCTTC. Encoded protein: CAITSRVAGDNYGYTF.

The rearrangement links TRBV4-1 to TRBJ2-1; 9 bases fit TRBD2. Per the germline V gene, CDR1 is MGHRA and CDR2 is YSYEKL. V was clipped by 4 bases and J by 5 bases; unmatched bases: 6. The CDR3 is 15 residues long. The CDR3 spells CASSLTIAGDNEQFF. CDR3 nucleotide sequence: TGCGCCAGCAGCCTCACGATAGCGGGGGACAATGAGCAGTTCTTC.

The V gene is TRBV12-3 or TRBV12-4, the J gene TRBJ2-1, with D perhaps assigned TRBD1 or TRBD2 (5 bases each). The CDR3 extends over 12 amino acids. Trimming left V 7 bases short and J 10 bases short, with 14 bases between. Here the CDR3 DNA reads TGTGCCAGCACCGAGGACGGGGCGGAGCAGTTCTTC. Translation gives CASTEDGAEQFF.

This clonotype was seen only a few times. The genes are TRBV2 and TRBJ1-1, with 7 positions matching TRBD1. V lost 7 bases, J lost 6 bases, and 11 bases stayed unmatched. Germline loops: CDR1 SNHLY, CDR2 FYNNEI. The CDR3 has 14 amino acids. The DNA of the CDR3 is TGTGCCAGCACTAGACAGGGAGTAGCATCTGAAGCTTTCTTT. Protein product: CASTRQGVASEAFF.

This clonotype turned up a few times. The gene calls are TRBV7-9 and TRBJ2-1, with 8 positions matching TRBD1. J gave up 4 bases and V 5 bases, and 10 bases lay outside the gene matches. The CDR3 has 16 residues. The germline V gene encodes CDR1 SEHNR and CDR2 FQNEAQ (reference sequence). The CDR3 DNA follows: TGTGCCAGCAGCCACCCGCGGACAGGGACTTACAATGAGCAGTTCTTC. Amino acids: CASSHPRTGTYNEQFF.

In DNA form, the CDR3 reads TGTGCCAGCAGTTTAGGGAGGACAGGGGGATACAATGAGCAGTTCTTC. Residues: CASSLGRTGGYNEQFF. V gene TRBV28 combines with J gene TRBJ2-1, with 10 bases lining up with TRBD1. Trimming at V came to 2 bases and at J to 4 bases, leaving 5 bases not matched to a gene. This CDR3 contains 16 residues. The germline V gene encodes CDR1 MDHEN and CDR2 SYDVKM.

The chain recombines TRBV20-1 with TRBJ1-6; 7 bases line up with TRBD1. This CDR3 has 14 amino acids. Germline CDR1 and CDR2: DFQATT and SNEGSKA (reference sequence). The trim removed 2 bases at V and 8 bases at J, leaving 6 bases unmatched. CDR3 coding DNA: TGCAGTGCTAGAAGCGACAGGGAGTATTCACCCCTCCACTTT. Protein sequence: CSARSDREYSPLHF.

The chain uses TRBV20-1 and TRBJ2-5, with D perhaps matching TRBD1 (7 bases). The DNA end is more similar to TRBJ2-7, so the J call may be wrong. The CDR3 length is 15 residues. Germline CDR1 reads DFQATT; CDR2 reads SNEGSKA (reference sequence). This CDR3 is CSARDPQGGRDEQYF. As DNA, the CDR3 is TGCAGTGCTAGAGATCCTCAGGGGGGACGGGACGAGCAGTACTTC.

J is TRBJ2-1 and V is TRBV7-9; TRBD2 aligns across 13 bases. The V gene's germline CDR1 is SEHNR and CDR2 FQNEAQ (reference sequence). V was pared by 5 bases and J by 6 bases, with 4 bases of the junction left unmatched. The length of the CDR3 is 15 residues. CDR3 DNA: TGTGCCAGCAGCAAGACTAGCGGGGGGTTCAATGAGCAGTTCTTC. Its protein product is CASSKTSGGFNEQFF. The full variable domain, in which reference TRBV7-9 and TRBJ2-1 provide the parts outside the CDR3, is DTGVSQNPRHKITKRGQNVTFRCDPISEHNRLYWYRQTLGQGPEFLTYFQNEAQLEKSRLLSDRFSAERPKGSFSTLEIQRTEQGDSAMYLCASSKTSGGFNEQFFGPGTRLTVL.

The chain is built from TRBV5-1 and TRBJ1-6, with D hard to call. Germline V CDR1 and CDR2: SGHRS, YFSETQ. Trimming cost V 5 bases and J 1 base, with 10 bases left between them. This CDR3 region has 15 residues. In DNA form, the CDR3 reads TGCGCCAGCAGAAACGAAAGATCCTATAATTCACCCCTCCACTTT. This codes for CASRNERSYNSPLHF.

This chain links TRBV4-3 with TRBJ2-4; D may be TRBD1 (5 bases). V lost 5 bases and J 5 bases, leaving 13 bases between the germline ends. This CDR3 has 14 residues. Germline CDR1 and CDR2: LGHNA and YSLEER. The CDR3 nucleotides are TGCGCCAGCAGCGAAGGGGTCGGTGAAAACATTCAGTACTTC. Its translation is CASSEGVGENIQYF.

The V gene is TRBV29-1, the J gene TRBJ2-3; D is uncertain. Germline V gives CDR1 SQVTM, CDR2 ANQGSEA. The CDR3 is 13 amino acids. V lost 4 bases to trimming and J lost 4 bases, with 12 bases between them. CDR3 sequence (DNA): TGCAGCGTTGGGGGATTGGGTGCAGATACGCAGTATTTT. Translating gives CSVGGLGADTQYF.

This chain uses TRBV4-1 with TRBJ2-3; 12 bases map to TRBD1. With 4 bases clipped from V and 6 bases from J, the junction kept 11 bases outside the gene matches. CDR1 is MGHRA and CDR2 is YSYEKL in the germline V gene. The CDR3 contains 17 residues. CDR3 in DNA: TGCGCCAGCAGCCTAAACTCCGGGACAGGGGGCAGGGATACGCAGTATTTT. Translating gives CASSLNSGTGGRDTQYF.

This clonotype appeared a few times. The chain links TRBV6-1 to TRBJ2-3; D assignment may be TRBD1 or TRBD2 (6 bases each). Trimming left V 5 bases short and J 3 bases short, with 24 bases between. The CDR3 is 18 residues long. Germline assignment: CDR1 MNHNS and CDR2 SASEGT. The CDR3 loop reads CASSTIGMGGVGTDTQYF. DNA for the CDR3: TGTGCCAGCAGTACCATCGGAATGGGGGGCGTTGGTACAGATACGCAGTATTTT.

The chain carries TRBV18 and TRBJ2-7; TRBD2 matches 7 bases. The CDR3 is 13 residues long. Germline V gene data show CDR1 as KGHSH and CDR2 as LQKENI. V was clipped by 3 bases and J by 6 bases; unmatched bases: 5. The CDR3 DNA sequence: TGTGCCAGCTCACCGGGTCGGGAGGTCGAGCAGTACTTC. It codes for CASSPGREVEQYF.

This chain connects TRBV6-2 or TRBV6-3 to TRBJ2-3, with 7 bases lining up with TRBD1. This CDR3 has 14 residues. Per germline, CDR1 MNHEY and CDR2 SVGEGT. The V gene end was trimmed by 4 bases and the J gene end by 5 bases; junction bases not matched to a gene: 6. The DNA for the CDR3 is TGTGCCAGCAGTTCGGACAGGTTCGGAGATACGCAGTATTTT. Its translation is CASSSDRFGDTQYF.

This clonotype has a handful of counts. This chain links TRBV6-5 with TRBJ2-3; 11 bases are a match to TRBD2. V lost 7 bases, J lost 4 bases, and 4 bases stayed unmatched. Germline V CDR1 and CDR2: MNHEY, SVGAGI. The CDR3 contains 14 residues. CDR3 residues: CASKVLAGADTQYF. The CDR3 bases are TGTGCCAGCAAGGTACTAGCGGGAGCAGATACGCAGTATTTT.

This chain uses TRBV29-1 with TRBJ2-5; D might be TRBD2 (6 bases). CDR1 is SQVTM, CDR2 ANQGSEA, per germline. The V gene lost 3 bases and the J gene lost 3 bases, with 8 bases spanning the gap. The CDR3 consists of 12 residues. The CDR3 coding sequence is TGCAGCGTTGAGGGCGGGGAAGAGACCCAGTACTTC. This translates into CSVEGGEETQYF.

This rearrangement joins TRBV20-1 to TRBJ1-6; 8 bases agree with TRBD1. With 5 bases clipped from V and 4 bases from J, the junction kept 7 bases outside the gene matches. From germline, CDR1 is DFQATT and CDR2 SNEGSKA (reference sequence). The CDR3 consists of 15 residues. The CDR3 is CSARPGGTYNSPLHF. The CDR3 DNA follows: TGCAGTGCTCGTCCAGGGGGCACTTATAATTCACCCCTCCACTTT.

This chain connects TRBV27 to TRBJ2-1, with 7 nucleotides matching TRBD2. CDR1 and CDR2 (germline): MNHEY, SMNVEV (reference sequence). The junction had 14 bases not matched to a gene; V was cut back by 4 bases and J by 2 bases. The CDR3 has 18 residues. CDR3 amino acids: CASSSTLQLAAPYNEQFF. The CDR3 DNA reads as TGTGCCAGCAGTTCAACCCTACAGCTAGCGGCCCCCTACAATGAGCAGTTCTTC.